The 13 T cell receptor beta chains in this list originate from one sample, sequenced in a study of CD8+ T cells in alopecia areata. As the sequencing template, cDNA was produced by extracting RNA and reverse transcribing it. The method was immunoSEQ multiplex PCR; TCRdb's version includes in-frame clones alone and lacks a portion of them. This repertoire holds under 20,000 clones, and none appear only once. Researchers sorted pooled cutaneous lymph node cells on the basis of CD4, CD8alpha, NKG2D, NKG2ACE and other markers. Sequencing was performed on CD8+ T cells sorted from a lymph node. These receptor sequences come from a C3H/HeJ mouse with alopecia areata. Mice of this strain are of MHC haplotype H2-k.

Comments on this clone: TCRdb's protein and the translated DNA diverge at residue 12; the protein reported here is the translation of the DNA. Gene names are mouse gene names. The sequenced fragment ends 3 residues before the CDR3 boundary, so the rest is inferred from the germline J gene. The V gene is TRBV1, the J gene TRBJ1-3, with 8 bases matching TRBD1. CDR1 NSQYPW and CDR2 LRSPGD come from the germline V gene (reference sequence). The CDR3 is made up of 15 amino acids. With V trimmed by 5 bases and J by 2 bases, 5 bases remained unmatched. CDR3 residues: CTCSPPDRAGNTLYF. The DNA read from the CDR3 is TGCACCTGCAGTCCCCCGGACAGGGCTGGAAATACG.

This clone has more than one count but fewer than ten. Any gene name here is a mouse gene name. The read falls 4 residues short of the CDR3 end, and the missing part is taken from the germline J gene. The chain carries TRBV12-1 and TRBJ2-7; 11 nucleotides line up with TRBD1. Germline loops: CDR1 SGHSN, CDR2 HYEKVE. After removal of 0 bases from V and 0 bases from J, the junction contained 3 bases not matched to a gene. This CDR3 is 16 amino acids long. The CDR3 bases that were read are TGTGCCAGCTCTCTCCGGGGACAGGGGGACTCCTAT. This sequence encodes CASSLRGQGDSY. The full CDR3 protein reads CASSLRGQGDSYEQYF.

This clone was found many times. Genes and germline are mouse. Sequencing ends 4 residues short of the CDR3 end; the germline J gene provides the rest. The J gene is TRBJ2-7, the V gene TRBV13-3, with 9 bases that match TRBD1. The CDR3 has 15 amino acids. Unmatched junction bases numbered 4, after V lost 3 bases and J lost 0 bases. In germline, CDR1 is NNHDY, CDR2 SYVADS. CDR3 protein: CASSGRDRVSYEQYF. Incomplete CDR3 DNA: TGTGCCAGCAGTGGGAGGGACAGGGTCTCCTAT.

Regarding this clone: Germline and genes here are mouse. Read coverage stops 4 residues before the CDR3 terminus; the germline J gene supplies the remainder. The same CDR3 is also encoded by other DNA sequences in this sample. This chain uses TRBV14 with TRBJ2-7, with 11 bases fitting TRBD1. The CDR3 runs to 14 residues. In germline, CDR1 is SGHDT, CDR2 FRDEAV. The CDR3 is CASSSGTGGYEQYF. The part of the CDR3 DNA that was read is TGTGCCAGCAGTTCAGGGACAGGGGGGTAT.

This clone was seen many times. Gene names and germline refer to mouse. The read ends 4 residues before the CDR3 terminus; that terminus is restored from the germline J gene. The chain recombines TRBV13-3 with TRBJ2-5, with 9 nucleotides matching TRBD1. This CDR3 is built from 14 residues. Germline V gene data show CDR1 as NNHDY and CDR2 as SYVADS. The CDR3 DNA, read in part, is TGTGCCAGCAGTGTGGGACAGGGTAGAGAC. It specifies CASSVGQGRD. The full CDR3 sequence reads CASSVGQGRDTQYF. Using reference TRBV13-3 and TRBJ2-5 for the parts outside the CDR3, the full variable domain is EAAVTQSPRSKVAVTGGKVTLSCHQTNNHDYMYWYRQDTGHGLRLIHYSYVADSTEKGDIPDGYKASRPSQENFSLILELASLSQTAVYFCASSVGQGRDTQYFGPGTRLLVL.

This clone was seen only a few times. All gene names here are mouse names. The CDR3 sequence: CASGDGTGGNTGQLYF. CDR3 DNA, as far as it was read: TGTGCCAGCGGTGATGGGACTGGGGGAAACACCGGG. The genes are TRBV13-2 and TRBJ2-2; TRBD2 aligns across 10 bases. From the germline J gene comes the end of the CDR3, since the read stops 4 residues before it. V shed 0 bases and J 1 base; nucleotides not matched to a gene: 0. Germline lookup yields CDR1 NNHNN and CDR2 SYGAGS (reference sequence). This CDR3 spans 16 amino acids.

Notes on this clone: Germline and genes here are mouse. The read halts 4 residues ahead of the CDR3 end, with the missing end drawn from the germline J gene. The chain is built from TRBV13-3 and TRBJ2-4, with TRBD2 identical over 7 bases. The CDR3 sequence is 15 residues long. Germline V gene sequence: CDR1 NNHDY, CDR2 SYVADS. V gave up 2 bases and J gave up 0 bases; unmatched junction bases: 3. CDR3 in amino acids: CASSEDWESQNTLYF. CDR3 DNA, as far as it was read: TGTGCCAGCAGTGAAGACTGGGAGAGTCAAAAC.

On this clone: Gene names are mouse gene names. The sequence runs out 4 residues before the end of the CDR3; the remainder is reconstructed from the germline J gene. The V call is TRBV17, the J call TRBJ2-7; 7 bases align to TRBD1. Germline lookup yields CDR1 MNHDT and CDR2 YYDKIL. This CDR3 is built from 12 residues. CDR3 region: CASSEQGYEQYF. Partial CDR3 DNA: TGTGCTAGCAGTGAACAGGGGTAT.

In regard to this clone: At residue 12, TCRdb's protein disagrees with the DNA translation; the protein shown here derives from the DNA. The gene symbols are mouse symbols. CDR3 DNA (partial): TGCCCCTGCAGTGCAGGACAGGGGTCTGGAAATACG. Protein product: CPCSAGQGSGNT. The full CDR3 protein reads CPCSAGQGSGNTLYF. V is TRBV1 and J is TRBJ1-3, with 9 bases that match TRBD1. Read data end 3 residues before the CDR3 end; the end is taken from the germline J gene. CDR1 is NSQYPW, CDR2 LRSPGD, per germline (reference sequence). The CDR3 totals 15 residues.

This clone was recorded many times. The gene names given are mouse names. The CDR3: CASSRGQGAYEQYF. The CDR3 bases that were read are TGTGCCAGCAGTAGGGGACAGGGGGCATAT. The V call is TRBV13-3, the J call TRBJ2-7, with 12 positions matching TRBD1. The read terminates 4 residues ahead of where the CDR3 ends, so the germline J gene completes it. Germline V CDR1 and CDR2: NNHDY, SYVADS. CDR3 length: 14 amino acids.

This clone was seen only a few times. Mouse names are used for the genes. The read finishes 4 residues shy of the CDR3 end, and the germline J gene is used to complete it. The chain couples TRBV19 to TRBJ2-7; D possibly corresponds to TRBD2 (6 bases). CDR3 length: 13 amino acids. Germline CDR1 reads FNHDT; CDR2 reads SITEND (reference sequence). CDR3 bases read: TGTGCCAGCAGTATCCGGGGGGTTGAT. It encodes CASSIRGVD. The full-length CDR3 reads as CASSIRGVDEQYF.

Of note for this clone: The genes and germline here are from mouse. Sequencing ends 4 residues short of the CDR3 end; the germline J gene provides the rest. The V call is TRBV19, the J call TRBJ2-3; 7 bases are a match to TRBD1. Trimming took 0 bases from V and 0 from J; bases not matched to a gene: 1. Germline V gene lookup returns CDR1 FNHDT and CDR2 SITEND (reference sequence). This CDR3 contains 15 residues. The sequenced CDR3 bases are TGTGCCAGCAGTATAGAGGGACAGAGTGCAGAA. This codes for CASSIEGQSAE. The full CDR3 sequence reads CASSIEGQSAETLYF.

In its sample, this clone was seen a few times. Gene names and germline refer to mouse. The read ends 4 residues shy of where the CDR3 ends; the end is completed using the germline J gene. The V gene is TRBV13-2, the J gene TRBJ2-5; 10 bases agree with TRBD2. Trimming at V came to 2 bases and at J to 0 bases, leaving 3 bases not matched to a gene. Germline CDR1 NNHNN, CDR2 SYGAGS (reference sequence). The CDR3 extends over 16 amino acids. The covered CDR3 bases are TGTGCCAGCGGTGAATGGACTGGGGGTAACCAAGAC. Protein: CASGEWTGGNQD. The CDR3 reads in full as CASGEWTGGNQDTQYF.